This T cell receptor (beta chain) came from a study of CD8+ T cells in alopecia areata. The CDR3 contains 16 residues. Between the trimmed V and J ends, which lost 5 bases and 0 bases, there was a span of 14 bases. Germline assignment: CDR1 LNHDA and CDR2 SQIVND (reference sequence). Extracted RNA was reverse transcribed, and the resulting cDNA served as sequencing template. Only in-frame clones appear in the TCRdb table, and some are missing; sequencing was by immunoSEQ multiplex PCR. The sample holds roughly 200,000 clones, about 53% seen once. Documented treatment: oral pan-JAK inhibitor, 5-10 mg twice daily. From alopecia areata patients, lesional scalp punch biopsies and peripheral blood were collected. Regarding this clone: Antigen: not known.

General study findings and limits: Scalp clonality, together with expanded CD8+ clones among the top 100, fell significantly with tofacitinib.

The J gene is TRBJ2-1, the V gene TRBV19, with TRBD1 as a possible D gene (6 bases). The clonotype comes from a human donor with alopecia areata. Sample: CD8+ T cells sorted from blood, taken at week 24, from a patient treated with tofacitinib. CDR3 in amino acids: CASSLSLGGSYNEQFF. The CDR3 DNA reads TGTGCCAGTAGTCTGTCTCTAGGGGGCTCCTACAATGAGCAGTTCTTC.